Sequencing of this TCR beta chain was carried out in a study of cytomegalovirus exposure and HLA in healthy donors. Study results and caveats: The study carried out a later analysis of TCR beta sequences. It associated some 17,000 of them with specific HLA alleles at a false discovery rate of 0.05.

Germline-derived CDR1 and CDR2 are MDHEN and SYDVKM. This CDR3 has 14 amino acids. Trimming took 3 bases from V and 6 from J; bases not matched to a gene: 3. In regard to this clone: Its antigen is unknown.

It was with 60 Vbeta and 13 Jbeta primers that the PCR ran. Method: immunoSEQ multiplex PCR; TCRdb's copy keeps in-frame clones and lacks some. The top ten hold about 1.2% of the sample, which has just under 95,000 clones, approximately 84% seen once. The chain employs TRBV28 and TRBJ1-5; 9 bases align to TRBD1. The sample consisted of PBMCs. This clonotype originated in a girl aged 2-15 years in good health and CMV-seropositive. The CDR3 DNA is TGTGCCAGCAGTTTCTGGACAGGGGTTCAGCCCCAGCATTTT. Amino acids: CASSFWTGVQPQHF. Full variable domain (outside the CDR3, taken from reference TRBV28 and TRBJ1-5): DVKVTQSSRYLVKRTGEKVFLECVQDMDHENMFWYRQDPGLGLRLIYFSYDVKMKEKGDIPEGYSVSREKKERFSLILESASTNQTSMYLCASSFWTGVQPQHFGDGTRLSIL.